A selection of T cell receptor beta chains follows, all from one sample in a study of T cell repertoires in cytomegalovirus infection. TCRdb ran MiXCR on the reads and lists one entry per CDR3 protein. The sample has about 360,000 distinct CDR3 sequences, 34% seen once. No antigen has been assigned to these receptors. The sample was cultured PBMCs, taken from culture after CMV antigen stimulation. Receptors originate from a human donor in good health (CMV status not recorded). Some clones in this sample may be carry-over from other donors' samples. Each CDR3 is given with its conserved first and last residue. D genes are given only for firm matches. Rows give clone size only sometimes, using once, few, many, or a class for an expanded clone.

-,TRBJ2-1,-,TRBV20-1,CSARDRRGAYNEQFF,TGCAGTGCTAGAGATCGCCGAGGGGCCTACAATGAGCAGTTCTTC
-,TRBJ2-1,-,TRBV7-2,CASSRRWDGAHNEQFF,TGTGCCAGCAGCCGCCGATGGGACGGGGCCCACAATGAGCAGTTCTTC
few,TRBJ1-5,-,TRBV7-2,CASSTNGASNQPQHF,TGTGCCAGCAGCACAAACGGGGCGAGCAATCAGCCCCAGCATTTT
-,TRBJ1-1,-,TRBV7-2,CASSLWWTEAFF,TGTGCCAGCAGCTTATGGTGGACTGAAGCTTTCTTT
-,TRBJ1-2,TRBD1,TRBV20-1,CSAKNRDRGDYGYTF,TGCAGTGCCAAGAACCGGGACAGGGGTGACTATGGCTACACCTTC
few,TRBJ1-1,-,TRBV6-6,CASSYPLTAANPMNTEAFF,TGTGCCAGCAGTTACCCCCTGACAGCCGCCAATCCTATGAACACTGAAGCTTTCTTT
few,TRBJ2-1,TRBD2,TRBV11-2,CASSLLTGTSGEDEQFF,TGTGCCAGCAGCTTACTCACCGGAACTAGCGGGGAGGATGAGCAGTTCTTC
-,TRBJ1-5,TRBD1,TRBV6-1,CASSQRPTGGNQPQHF,TGTGCCAGCAGTCAACGTCCGACAGGGGGCAATCAGCCCCAGCATTTT
many,TRBJ1-4,-,TRBV4-2,CASSQNTGSSNEKLFF,TGTGCCAGCAGCCAAAACACCGGGAGCTCTAATGAAAAACTGTTTTTT
-,TRBJ2-5,TRBD2,TRBV7-2,CASSSSGRSQETQYF,TGTGCCAGCAGCTCCAGCGGGAGGAGTCAAGAGACCCAGTACTTC
-,TRBJ2-1,TRBD2,TRBV10-3,CAISPRTSGNRGNEQFF,TGTGCCATCAGTCCCCGGACTAGCGGGAACCGAGGCAATGAGCAGTTCTTC
few,TRBJ1-2,-,TRBV4-1,CASSQVWGEGPNYGYTF,TGCGCCAGCAGCCAAGTTTGGGGAGAAGGTCCTAACTATGGCTACACCTTC
many,TRBJ2-7,-,TRBV7-8,CASSSWDLLGEQYF,TGTGCCAGCAGCTCATGGGACCTTCTTGGGGAGCAGTACTTC
many,TRBJ2-1,-,TRBV7-2,CASSLEGYPYNEQFF,TGTGCCAGCAGCTTAGAGGGCTACCCCTACAATGAGCAGTTCTTC